This TCR beta chain was documented in a study of blood T cell repertoires in COVID-19. About the research overall: Acute-phase and convalescent COVID-19 samples originated in the United States, Italy and Spain. PBMCs, B-cell-depleted T cells, or T cells provided the cDNA or gDNA that made up the material.

V shed 5 bases and J 5 bases; nucleotides not matched to a gene: 4. Germline lookup yields CDR1 KGHSH and CDR2 LQKENI. The CDR3 runs to 14 residues. Methods used by the authors: Reference gene primer amplification yielded estimated nucleated cell counts. The assay was immunoSEQ multiplex PCR, and TCRdb's table has in-frame clones only and misses some. That table supplies the V and J calls and clone size; D and trimming were determined from the DNA. Here the sample spans about 55,000 clones, roughly 90% being singletons. The chain employs TRBV18 and TRBJ2-2; 8 bases line up with TRBD1. The specimen was peripheral blood. The TCR originated in a man aged 55 to 69 with active COVID-19. CDR3 coding DNA: TGTGCCAGCTCAACGACAGGGGCGACCGGGGAGCTGTTTTTT. Its protein product is CASSTTGATGELFF.